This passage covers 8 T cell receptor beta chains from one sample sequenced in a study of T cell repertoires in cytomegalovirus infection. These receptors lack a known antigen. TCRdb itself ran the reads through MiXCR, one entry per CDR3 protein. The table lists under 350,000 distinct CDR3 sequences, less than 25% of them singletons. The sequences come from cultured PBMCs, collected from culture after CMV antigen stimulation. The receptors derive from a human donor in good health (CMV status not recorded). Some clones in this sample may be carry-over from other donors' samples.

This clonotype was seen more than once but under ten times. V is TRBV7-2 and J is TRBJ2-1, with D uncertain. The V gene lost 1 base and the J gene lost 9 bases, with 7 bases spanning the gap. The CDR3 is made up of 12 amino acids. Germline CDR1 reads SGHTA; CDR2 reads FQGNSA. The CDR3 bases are TGTGCCAGCAGCTTAGTTGGGTTTGAGCAGTTCTTC. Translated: CASSLVGFEQFF.

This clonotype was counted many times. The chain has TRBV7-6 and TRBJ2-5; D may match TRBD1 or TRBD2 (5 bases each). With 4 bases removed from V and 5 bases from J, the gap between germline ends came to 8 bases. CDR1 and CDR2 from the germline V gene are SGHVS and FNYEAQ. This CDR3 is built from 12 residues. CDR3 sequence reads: CASSSEGETQYF. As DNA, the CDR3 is TGTGCCAGCAGCTCCGAGGGGGAGACCCAGTACTTC.

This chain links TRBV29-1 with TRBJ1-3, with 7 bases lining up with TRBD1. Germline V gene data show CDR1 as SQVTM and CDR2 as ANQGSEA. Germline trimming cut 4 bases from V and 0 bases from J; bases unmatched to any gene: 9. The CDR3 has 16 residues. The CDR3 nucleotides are TGCAGCGTTGCCTCCGGGACAGACCTCTCTGGAAACACCATATATTTT. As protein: CSVASGTDLSGNTIYF. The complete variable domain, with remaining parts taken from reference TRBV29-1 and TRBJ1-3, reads SAVISQKPSRDICQRGTSLTIQCQVDSQVTMMFWYRQQPGQSLTLIATANQGSEATYESGFVIDKFPISRPNLTFSTLTVSNMSPEDSSIYLCSVASGTDLSGNTIYFGEGSWLTVV.

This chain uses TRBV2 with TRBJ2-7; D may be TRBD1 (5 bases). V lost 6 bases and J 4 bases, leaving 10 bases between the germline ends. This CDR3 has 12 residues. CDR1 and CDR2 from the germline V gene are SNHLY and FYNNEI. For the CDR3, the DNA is TGTGCCAGCAGACAAGACAGTTACGAGCAGTACTTC. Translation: CASRQDSYEQYF.

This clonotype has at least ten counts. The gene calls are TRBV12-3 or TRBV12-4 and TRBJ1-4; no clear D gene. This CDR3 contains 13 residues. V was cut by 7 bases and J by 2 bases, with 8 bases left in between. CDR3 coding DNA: TGTGCCAGCACCCGCGTGACTAATGAAAAACTGTTTTTT. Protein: CASTRVTNEKLFF.

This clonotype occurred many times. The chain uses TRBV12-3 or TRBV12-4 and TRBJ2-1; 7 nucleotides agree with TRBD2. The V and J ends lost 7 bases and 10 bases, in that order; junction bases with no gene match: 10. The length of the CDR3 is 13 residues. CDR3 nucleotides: TGTGCCAGCACTGAGCGGGGCGTCAGCGAGCAGTTCTTC. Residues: CASTERGVSEQFF.

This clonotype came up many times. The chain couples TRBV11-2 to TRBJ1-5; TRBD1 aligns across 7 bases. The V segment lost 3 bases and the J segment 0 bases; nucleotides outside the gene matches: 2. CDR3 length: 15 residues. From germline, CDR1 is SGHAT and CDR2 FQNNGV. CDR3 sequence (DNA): TGTGCCAGCAGCTTTGGGACAGTTAGCAATCAGCCCCAGCATTTT. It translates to CASSFGTVSNQPQHF.

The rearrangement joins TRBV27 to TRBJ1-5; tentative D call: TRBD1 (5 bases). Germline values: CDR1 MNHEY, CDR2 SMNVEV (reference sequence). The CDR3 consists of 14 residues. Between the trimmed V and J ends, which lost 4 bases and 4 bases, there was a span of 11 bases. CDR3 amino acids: CASSSREGNQPQHF. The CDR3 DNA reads TGTGCCAGCAGTTCACGGGAGGGGAATCAGCCCCAGCATTTT.